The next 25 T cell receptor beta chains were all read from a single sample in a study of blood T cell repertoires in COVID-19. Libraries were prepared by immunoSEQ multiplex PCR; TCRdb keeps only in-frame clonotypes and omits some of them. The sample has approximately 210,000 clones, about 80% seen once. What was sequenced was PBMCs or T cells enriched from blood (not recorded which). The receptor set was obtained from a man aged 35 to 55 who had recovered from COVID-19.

The CDR3: CASRARLGAFF. The CDR3 DNA is TGTGCCAGCAGGGCACGACTGGGAGCTTTCTTT. The rearrangement links TRBV2 to TRBJ1-1, with unresolved D. Trimming shortened V by 6 bases and J by 10 bases, and 12 bases separated the two germline ends. The germline V gene encodes CDR1 SNHLY and CDR2 FYNNEI. The CDR3 runs 11 residues.

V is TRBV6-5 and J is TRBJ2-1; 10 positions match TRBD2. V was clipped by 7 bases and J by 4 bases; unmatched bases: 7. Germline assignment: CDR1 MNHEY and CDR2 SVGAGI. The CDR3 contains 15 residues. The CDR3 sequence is CASTLSGGAYNEQFF. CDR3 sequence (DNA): TGTGCCAGCACCTTGAGCGGGGGGGCGTACAATGAGCAGTTCTTC.

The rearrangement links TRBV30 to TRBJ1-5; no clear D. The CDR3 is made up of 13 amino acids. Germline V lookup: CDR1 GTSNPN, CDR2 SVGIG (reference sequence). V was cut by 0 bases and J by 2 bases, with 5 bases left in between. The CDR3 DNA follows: TGTGCCTGGAGTGTGGCAGGCAATCAGCCCCAGCATTTT. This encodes CAWSVAGNQPQHF.

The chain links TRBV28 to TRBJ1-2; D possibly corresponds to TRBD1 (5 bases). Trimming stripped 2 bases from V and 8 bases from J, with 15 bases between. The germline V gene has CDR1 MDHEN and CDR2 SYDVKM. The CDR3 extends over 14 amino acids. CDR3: CASSLIGRAAGYTF. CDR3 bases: TGTGCCAGCAGTTTAATAGGCAGGGCAGCCGGCTACACCTTC.

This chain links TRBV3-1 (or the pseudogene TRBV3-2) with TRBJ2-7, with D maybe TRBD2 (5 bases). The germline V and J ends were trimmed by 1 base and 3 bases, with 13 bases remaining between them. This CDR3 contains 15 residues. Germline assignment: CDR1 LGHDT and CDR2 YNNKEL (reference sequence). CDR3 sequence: CASSQGWTVSYEQYF. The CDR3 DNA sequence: TGTGCCAGCAGCCAAGGGTGGACTGTGAGCTACGAGCAGTACTTC.

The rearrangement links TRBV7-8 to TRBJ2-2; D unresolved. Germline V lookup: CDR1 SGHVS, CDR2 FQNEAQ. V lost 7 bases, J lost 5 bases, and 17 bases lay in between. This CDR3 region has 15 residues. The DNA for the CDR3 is TGTGCCAGCACCCCACCACGGTATCGGACCGGGGAGCTGTTTTTT. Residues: CASTPPRYRTGELFF.

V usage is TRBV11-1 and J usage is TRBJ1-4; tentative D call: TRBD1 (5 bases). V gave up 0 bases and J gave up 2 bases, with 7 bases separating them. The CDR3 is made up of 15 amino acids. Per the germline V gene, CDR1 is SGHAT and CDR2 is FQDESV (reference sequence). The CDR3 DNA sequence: TGTGCCAGCAGCTTAGCAGGGGCGACTAATGAAAAACTGTTTTTT. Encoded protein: CASSLAGATNEKLFF.

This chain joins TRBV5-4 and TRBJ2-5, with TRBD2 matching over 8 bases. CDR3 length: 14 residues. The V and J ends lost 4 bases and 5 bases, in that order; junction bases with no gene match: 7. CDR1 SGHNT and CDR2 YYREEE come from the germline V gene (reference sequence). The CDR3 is CASSQLAGMETQYF. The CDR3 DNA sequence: TGTGCCAGCAGCCAGTTAGCGGGGATGGAGACCCAGTACTTC. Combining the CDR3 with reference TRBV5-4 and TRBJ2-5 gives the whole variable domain ETGVTQSPTHLIKTRGQQVTLRCSSQSGHNTVSWYQQALGQGPQFIFQYYREEENGRGNFPPRFSGLQFPNYSSELNVNALELDDSALYLCASSQLAGMETQYFGPGTRLLVL.

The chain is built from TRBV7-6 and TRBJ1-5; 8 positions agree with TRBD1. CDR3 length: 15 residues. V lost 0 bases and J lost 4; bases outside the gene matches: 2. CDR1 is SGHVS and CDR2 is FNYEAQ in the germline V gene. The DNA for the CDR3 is TGTGCCAGCAGCTTAGCGGGACAGGTGAATCAGCCCCAGCATTTT. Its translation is CASSLAGQVNQPQHF.

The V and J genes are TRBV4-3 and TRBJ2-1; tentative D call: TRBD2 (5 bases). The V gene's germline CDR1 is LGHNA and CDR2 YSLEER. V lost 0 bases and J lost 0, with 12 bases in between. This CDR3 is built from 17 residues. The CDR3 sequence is CASSQDGGPYSYNEQFF. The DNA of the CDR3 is TGCGCCAGCAGCCAAGATGGAGGACCCTACTCCTACAATGAGCAGTTCTTC.

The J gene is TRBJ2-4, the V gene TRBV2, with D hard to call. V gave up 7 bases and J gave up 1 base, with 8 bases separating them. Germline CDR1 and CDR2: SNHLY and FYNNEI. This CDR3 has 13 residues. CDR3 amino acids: CASTVLAKNIQYF. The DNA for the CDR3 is TGTGCCAGCACGGTCTTGGCCAAAAACATTCAGTACTTC.

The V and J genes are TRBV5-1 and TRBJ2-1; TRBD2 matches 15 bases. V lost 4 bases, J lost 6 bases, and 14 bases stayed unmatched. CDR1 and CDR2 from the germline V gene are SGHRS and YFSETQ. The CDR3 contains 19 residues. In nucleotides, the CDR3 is TGCGCCAGCAGCACCTTCCTCCCGGGACTAGCGGGGGGTGGCAATGAGCAGTTCTTC. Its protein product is CASSTFLPGLAGGGNEQFF.

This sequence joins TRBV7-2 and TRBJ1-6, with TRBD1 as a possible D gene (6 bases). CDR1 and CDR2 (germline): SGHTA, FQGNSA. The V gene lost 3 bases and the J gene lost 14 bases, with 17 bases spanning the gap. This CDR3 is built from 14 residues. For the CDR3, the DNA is TGTGCCAGCAGCTTGAATGGACAGCCGCGGACCCTCCACTTT. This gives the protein CASSLNGQPRTLHF.

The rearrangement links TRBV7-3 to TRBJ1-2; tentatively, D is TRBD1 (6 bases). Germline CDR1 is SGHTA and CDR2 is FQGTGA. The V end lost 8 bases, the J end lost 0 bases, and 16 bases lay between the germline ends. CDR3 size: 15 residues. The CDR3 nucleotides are TGTGCCAGCCGGGTAGGGGCAGGGGCTAACTATGGCTACACCTTC. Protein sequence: CASRVGAGANYGYTF. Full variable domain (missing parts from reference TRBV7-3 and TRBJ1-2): GAGVSQTPSNKVTEKGKYVELRCDPISGHTALYWYRQSLGQGPEFLIYFQGTGAADDSGLPNDRFFAVRPEGSVSTLKIQRTERGDSAVYLCASRVGAGANYGYTFGSGTRLTVV.

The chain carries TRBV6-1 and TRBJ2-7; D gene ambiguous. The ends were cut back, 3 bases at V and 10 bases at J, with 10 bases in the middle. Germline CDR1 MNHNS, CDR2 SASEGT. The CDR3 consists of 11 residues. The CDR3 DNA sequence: TGTGCCAGCAGTGATCCTCGGAGCCAGTACTTC. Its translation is CASSDPRSQYF.

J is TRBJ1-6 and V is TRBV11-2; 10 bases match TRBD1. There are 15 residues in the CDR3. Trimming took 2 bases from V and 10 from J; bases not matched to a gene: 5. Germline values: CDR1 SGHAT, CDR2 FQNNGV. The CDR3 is CASSLSGQGLSPLHF. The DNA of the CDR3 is TGTGCCAGCAGCTTATCGGGACAGGGGTTATCACCCCTCCACTTT.

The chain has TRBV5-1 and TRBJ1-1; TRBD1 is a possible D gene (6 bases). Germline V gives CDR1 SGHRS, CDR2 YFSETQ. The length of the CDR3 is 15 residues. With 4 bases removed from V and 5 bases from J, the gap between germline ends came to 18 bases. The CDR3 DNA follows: TGCGCCAGCAGCCCCCTACAGGGTTCGGGGACTGAAGCTTTCTTT. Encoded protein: CASSPLQGSGTEAFF.

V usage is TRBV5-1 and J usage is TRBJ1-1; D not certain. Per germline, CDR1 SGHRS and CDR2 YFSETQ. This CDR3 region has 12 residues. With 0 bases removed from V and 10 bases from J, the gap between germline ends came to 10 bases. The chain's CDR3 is CASSLASEAAFF. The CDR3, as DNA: TGCGCCAGCAGCTTGGCGTCGGAGGCAGCTTTCTTT. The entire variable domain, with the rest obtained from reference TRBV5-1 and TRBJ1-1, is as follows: KAGVTQTPRYLIKTRGQQVTLSCSPISGHRSVSWYQQTPGQGLQFLFEYFSETQRNKGNFPGRFSGRQFSNSRSEMNVSTLELGDSALYLCASSLASEAAFFGQGTRLTVV.

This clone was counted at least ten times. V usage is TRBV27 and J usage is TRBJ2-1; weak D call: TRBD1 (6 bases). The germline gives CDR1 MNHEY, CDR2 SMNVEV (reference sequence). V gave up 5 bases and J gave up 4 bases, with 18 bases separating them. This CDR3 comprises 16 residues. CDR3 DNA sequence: TGTGCCAGCAGTCCGCAGACAGGCCGCGGGTACAATGAGCAGTTCTTC. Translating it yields CASSPQTGRGYNEQFF.

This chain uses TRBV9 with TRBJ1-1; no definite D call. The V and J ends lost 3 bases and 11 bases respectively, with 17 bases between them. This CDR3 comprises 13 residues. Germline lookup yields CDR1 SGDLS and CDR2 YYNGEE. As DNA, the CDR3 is TGTGCCAGCAGCGACGAGACTACACGTACGGCTTTCTTT. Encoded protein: CASSDETTRTAFF. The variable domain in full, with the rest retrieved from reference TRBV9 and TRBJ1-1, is DSGVTQTPKHLITATGQRVTLRCSPRSGDLSVYWYQQSLDQGLQFLIQYYNGEERAKGNILERFSAQQFPDLHSELNLSSLELGDSALYFCASSDETTRTAFFGQGTRLTVV.

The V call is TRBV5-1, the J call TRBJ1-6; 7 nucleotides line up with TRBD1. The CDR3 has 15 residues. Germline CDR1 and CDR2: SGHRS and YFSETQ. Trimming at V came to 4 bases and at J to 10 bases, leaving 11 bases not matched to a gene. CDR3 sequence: CASSPEEGAYSPLHF. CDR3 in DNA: TGCGCCAGCAGCCCTGAAGAGGGGGCTTACTCACCCCTCCACTTT.

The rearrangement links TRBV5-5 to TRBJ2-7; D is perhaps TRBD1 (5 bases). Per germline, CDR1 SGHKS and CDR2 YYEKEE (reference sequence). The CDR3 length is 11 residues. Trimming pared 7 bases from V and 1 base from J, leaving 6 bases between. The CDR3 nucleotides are TGTGCCAGCGGGGCTTCCTACGAGCAGTACTTC. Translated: CASGASYEQYF.

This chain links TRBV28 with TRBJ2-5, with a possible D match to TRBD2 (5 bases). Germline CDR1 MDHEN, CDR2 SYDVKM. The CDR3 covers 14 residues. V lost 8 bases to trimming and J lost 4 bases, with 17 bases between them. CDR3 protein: CASRPSGLLETQYF. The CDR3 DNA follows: TGTGCCAGCCGACCTTCCGGACTTCTAGAGACCCAGTACTTC.

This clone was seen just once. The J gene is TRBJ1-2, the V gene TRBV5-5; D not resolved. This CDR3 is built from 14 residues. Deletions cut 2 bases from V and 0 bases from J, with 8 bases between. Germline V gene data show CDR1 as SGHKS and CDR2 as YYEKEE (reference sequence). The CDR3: CASSFRESNYGYTF. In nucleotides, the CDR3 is TGTGCCAGCAGCTTTCGAGAGTCTAACTATGGCTACACCTTC.

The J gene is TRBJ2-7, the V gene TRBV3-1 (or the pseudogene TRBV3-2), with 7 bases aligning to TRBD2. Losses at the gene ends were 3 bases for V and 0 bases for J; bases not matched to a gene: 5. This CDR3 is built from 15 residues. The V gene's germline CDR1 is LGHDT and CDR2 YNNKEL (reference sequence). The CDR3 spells CASSHGTISSYEQYF. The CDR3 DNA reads TGTGCCAGCAGCCACGGGACTATCAGCTCCTACGAGCAGTACTTC.